This T cell receptor beta chain was observed in a study of shared clonotypes between healthy human individuals. On the study more broadly: A couple of women and a few men aged 18 to 49 served as donors.

An assay was performed, and its level was deep. The authors distributed each subset's genomic DNA evenly over several immunoSEQ plates. Repertoires were generated with immunoSEQ multiplex PCR, while TCRdb's copy carries only in-frame clones and drops some. The repertoire includes millions of clones, over 85% of them detected once, and about 0.13% sits in the top ten. Trimming pared 5 bases from V and 7 bases from J, leaving 11 bases between. This CDR3 is built from 12 residues. CDR1 and CDR2 (germline): KGHSH, LQKENI. This chain uses TRBV18 with TRBJ1-2; tentative D call: TRBD1 (6 bases). The sequence was obtained from a man aged 18 to 29 in good health. Sample: naive CD4+ T cells sorted from blood. Subset meaning: CD45RA+ positively selected. The CDR3 DNA reads TGTGCCAGCTCATCTCGGACAGTTGGCTACACCTTC. Its translation is CASSSRTVGYTF.